A selection of T cell receptor beta chains follows, all from one sample in a study of radiotherapy plus CTLA-4 blockade in lung cancer. Data came from immunoSEQ multiplex PCR; TCRdb stores just in-frame clones and leaves some out. The sample shows about 88,000 clones, approximately 79% of them seen only once. The input for sequencing was peripheral blood, taken from a patient treated with radiotherapy plus ipilimumab. The source is a human donor with non-small cell lung cancer that progressed on radiotherapy plus ipilimumab. CDR3s include the opening cysteine and the closing phenylalanine or tryptophan. D genes are given only for firm matches. Not every row has a clone size; where given, it reads once, few, many or a size class.

>TRBV6-6|TRBJ2-7|TRBD1|NA
CASSYPTGGEQYF
TGTGCCAGCAGTTACCCGACAGGGGGCGAGCAGTACTTC
>TRBV28|TRBJ1-4|NA|once
CASSGLGATNEKLFF
TGTGCCAGCAGTGGTCTAGGGGCAACTAATGAAAAACTGTTTTTT
>TRBV7-3|TRBJ1-1|NA|few
CASSLGVGTEAFF
TGTGCCAGCAGCTTAGGTGTTGGCACTGAAGCTTTCTTT
>TRBV7-9|TRBJ1-3|NA|NA
CASSPRVDRRGNTIYF
TGTGCCAGCAGTCCTAGGGTTGATCGCCGTGGAAACACCATATATTTT
>TRBV5-1|TRBJ2-5|NA|NA
CASSLGQTGQETQYF
TGCGCCAGCAGCTTGGGACAGACAGGCCAAGAGACCCAGTACTTC
>TRBV6-5|TRBJ1-5|NA|NA
CASSYGGAQPQHF
TGTGCCAGCAGTTACGGGGGAGCTCAGCCCCAGCATTTT
>TRBV13|TRBJ2-2|NA|NA
CASSNGRGTGELFF
TGTGCCAGCAGCAACGGACGGGGGACCGGGGAGCTGTTTTTT
>TRBV27|TRBJ1-5|TRBD1|few
CASSPSTGGGNQPQHF
TGTGCCAGCAGTCCTTCCACAGGGGGCGGCAATCAGCCCCAGCATTTT
>TRBV5-1|TRBJ2-1|TRBD2|NA
CASSELAGNSYEQFF
TGCGCCAGCAGCGAACTAGCGGGAAACTCCTATGAGCAGTTCTTC
>TRBV6-1|TRBJ1-1|NA|NA
CASSLDLGGVGTFF
TGTGCCAGCAGTCTAGACCTTGGCGGGGTAGGAACTTTCTTT
>TRBV4-3|TRBJ2-3|TRBD2|NA
CASSRTSDSTDTQYF
TGCGCCAGCAGCCGAACTAGCGATTCCACAGATACGCAGTATTTT
>TRBV7-2|TRBJ1-3|NA|few
CASSVQHFSGNTIYF
TGTGCCAGCAGCGTACAGCATTTCTCTGGAAACACCATATATTTT
>TRBV19|TRBJ2-1|TRBD2|NA
CASKGLVNSYNEQFF
TGTGCCAGTAAAGGACTAGTTAACTCCTACAATGAGCAGTTCTTC
>TRBV28|TRBJ1-1|TRBD1|NA
CASSLPYRGQTEAFF
TGTGCCAGCAGTCTGCCCTACAGGGGGCAAACTGAAGCTTTCTTT
>TRBV4-1|TRBJ2-7|NA|NA
CASSLLPGTPSSYEQYF
TGCGCCAGCAGCCTTCTGCCGGGGACACCGAGCTCCTACGAGCAGTACTTC
>TRBV27|TRBJ2-7|TRBD1|NA
CASSAQGAAKTYEQYF
TGTGCCAGCAGTGCCCAGGGGGCAGCCAAAACCTACGAGCAGTACTTC
>TRBV7-9|TRBJ1-2|NA|few
CASSSDILRYGYTF
TGTGCCAGCAGCTCGGACATCCTCCGCTATGGCTACACCTTC
>TRBV7-8|TRBJ2-3|TRBD2|NA
CASSLALGRGRGDTQYF
TGTGCCAGCAGCTTAGCGCTAGGGAGGGGCCGCGGGGATACGCAGTATTTT
>TRBV5-4|TRBJ2-2|NA|NA
CASSPGAANTGELFF
TGTGCCAGCAGCCCCGGAGCTGCGAACACCGGGGAGCTGTTTTTT
>TRBV4-2|TRBJ2-3|TRBD2|NA
CASSQALGASGRGDTQYF
TGTGCCAGCAGCCAAGCATTGGGGGCTAGCGGGAGGGGGGATACGCAGTATTTT
>TRBV5-8|TRBJ1-2|NA|NA
CASSLITHGNYRGYTF
TGTGCCAGCAGCTTGATTACCCATGGCAATTATCGTGGCTACACCTTC
>TRBV7-9|TRBJ2-1|NA|NA
CASSFQGYNEQFF
TGTGCCAGCAGCTTTCAGGGGTACAATGAGCAGTTCTTC
>TRBV2|TRBJ2-6|TRBD2|NA
CASTAGGAGANVLTF
TGTGCCAGCACCGCGGGGGGCGCTGGGGCCAACGTCCTGACTTTC
>TRBV9|TRBJ1-4|NA|NA
CASSGTAYEKLFF
TGTGCCAGCAGCGGGACAGCATATGAAAAACTGTTTTTT
>TRBV9|TRBJ2-2|NA|NA
CASSVGSGLGLGGELFF
TGTGCCAGCAGCGTAGGTTCGGGACTCGGATTAGGCGGGGAGCTGTTTTTT
>TRBV5-6|TRBJ1-6|TRBD1|NA
CASSSGQVFYSPLHF
TGTGCCAGCAGCTCTGGACAGGTCTTCTATTCACCCCTCCACTTT
>TRBV9|TRBJ2-3|NA|NA
CASSVDPLLGGTDTQYF
TGTGCCAGCAGCGTAGACCCTTTATTGGGGGGTACAGATACGCAGTATTTT
>TRBV5-1|TRBJ1-4|NA|few
CASSLAGTRNEKLFF
TGCGCCAGCAGCTTGGCCGGGACTAGGAATGAAAAACTGTTTTTT
>TRBV7-2|TRBJ2-5|NA|NA
CASSLSLGETQYF
TGTGCCAGCAGCTTGAGCTTGGGGGAGACCCAGTACTTC